The T cell receptor beta chain under discussion was sequenced for a study of CD8 T cells in Susac syndrome. Study-wide results and limits: The study's TCR sequencing and HLA analysis covered a relatively small number of individuals, and the study acknowledged this.

Deletions cut 0 bases from V and 4 bases from J, with 18 bases between. This CDR3 spans 16 amino acids. The germline CDR1 and CDR2 sequences are DFQATT and SNEGSKA (reference sequence). Negative isolation yielded the CD8+ and CD4+ T cells, while FACS enriched the TEMRA cells. Turning to this clonotype: The antigen is undetermined.

With random hexamers, about 0.45 to 1 ug RNA was reverse transcribed. TCR beta CDR3 was amplified by immunoSEQ covering 54 Vbeta and 13 Jbeta. TCRdb re-called the immunoSEQ multiplex PCR reads with MiXCR, one entry per CDR3 protein. The sample contains some 260,000 distinct CDR3 sequences, around 84% of which appear only once. Sample: CD8+ T cells from PBMCs. J is TRBJ1-1 and V is TRBV20-1; D might be TRBD1 (6 bases). This receptor was obtained from a human donor with multiple sclerosis. CDR3 nucleotide sequence: TGCAGTGCTAGAGATTTACAGGGTCTTTCGTCCACTGAAGCTTTCTTT. Translating gives CSARDLQGLSSTEAFF.